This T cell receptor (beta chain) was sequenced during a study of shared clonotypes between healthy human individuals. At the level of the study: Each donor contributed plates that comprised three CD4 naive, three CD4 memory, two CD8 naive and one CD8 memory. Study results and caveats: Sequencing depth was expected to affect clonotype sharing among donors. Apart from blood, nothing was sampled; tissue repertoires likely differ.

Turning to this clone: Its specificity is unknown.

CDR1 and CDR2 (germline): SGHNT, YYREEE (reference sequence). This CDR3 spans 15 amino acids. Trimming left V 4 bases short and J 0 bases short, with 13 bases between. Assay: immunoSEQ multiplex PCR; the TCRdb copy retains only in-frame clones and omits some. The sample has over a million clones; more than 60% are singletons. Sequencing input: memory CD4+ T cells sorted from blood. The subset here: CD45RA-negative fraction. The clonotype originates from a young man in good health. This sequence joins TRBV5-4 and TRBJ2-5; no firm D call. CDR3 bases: TGTGCCAGCAGCCACCCATTGCTGTACCAAGAGACCCAGTACTTC. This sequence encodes CASSHPLLYQETQYF.